The clone carrying this T cell receptor beta chain was picked up many times. The data are from a study of blood T cells in healthy people across ages. CDR1 and CDR2 (germline): SQVTM, ANQGSEA. This CDR3 spans 13 amino acids. V gave up 1 base and J gave up 8 bases, with 14 bases separating them. A J-beta primer mix and a sample-barcoded 5' primer were used in a second PCR of roughly 7 to 12 cycles. Each CDR3 protein gets one entry after TCRdb re-called the 5' RACE reads with MiXCR. The sample shows some 900,000 distinct CDR3 sequences, around 28% of them seen only once. The rearrangement links TRBV29-1 to TRBJ1-2; tentative D call: TRBD1 (6 bases). The sequencing sample was made of blood. The TCR originated in a woman of 80 years or more in good health. The CDR3 here is CSVEGPQGRGYTF. CDR3 DNA: TGCAGCGTTGAAGGCCCCCAGGGGAGGGGCTACACCTTC.